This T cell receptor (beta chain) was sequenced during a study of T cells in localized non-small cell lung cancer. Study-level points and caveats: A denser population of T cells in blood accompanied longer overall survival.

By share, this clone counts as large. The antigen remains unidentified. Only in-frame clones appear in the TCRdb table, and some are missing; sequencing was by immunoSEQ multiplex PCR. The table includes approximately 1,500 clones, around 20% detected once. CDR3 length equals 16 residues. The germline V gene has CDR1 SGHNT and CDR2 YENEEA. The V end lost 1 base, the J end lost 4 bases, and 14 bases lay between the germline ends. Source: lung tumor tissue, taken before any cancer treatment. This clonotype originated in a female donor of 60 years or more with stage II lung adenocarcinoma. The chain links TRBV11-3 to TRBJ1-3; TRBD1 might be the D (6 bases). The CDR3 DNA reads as TGTGCCAGCAGCTTAGGATGGGGGGCTGAAGGAAACACCATATATTTT. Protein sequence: CASSLGWGAEGNTIYF.